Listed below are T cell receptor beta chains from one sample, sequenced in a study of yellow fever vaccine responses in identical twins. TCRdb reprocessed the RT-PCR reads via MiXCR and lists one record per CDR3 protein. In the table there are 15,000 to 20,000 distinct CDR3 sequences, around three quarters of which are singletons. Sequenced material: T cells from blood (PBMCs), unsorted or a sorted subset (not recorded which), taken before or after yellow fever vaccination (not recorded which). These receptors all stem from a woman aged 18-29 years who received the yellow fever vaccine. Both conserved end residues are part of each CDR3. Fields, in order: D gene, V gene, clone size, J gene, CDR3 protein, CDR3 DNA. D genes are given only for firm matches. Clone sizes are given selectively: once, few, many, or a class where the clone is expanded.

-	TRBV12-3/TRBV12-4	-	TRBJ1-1	CASSPRSNTEAFF	TGTGCCAGCAGTCCCCGGTCGAACACTGAAGCTTTCTTT
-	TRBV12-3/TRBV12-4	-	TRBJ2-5	CASSSEASVYQETQYF	TGTGCCAGCAGTTCTGAGGCTAGCGTGTACCAAGAGACCCAGTACTTC
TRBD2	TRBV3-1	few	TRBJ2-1	CASSEGTSRLNEQFF	TGTGCCAGCAGCGAAGGGACTAGTAGATTAAACGAGCAGTTCTTC
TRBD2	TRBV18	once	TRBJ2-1	CASSPPGLAGGTYNEQFF	TGTGCCAGCTCACCACCAGGACTAGCGGGAGGTACCTACAATGAGCAGTTCTTC
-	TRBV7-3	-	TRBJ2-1	CASSLSLAESYNEQFF	TGTGCCAGCAGCTTATCGTTAGCGGAGAGCTACAATGAGCAGTTCTTC
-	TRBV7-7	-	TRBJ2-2	CASSLGSASGELFF	TGTGCCAGCAGCTTAGGTTCTGCGTCCGGGGAGCTGTTTTTT
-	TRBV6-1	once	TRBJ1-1	CASSEAGLNTEAFF	TGTGCCAGCAGTGAAGCGGGGTTGAACACTGAAGCTTTCTTT
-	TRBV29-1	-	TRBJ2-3	CSVTTGTSTDTQYF	TGCAGCGTCACGACAGGTACTAGCACAGATACGCAGTATTTT
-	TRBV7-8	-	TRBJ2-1	CASSSLRSSYNEQFF	TGTGCCAGCAGCTCCCTTCGGAGCTCCTACAATGAGCAGTTCTTC
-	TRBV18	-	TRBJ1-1	CASSPPSGRYTEAFF	TGTGCCAGCTCACCACCGAGTGGCAGATACACTGAAGCTTTCTTT
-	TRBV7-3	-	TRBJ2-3	CASSLTGGKDTQYF	TGTGCCAGCAGCTTAACTGGCGGGAAGGATACGCAGTATTTT
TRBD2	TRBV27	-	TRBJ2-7	CASSTGGTPSYEQYF	TGTGCCAGCAGCACGGGAGGGACACCATCCTACGAGCAGTACTTC
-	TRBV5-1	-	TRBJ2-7	CASSLGTLTYEQYF	TGCGCCAGCAGCTTGGGGACACTTACCTACGAGCAGTACTTC
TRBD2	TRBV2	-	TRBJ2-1	CASRPLSGRPYNEQFF	TGTGCCAGCAGGCCCCTTAGCGGGAGACCCTACAATGAGCAGTTCTTC
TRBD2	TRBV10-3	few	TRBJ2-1	CASTTGTIYNEQFF	TGTGCCTCCACAACGGGGACTATTTACAATGAGCAGTTCTTC
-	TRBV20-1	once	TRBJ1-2	CSALDRKNYGYTF	TGCAGTGCCCTGGACCGGAAGAACTATGGCTACACCTTC
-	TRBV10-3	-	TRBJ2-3	CAISVGQTGTDTQYF	TGTGCCATCAGTGTAGGGCAAACCGGCACAGATACGCAGTATTTT
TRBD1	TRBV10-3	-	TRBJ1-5	CAISPDRDNQPQHF	TGTGCCATCAGTCCAGACAGGGACAATCAGCCCCAGCATTTT
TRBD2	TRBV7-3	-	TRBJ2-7	CASSLLAGTGEQYF	TGTGCCAGCAGCTTATTAGCGGGGACCGGCGAGCAGTACTTC
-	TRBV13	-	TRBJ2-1	CASSLRGFLYNEQFF	TGTGCCAGCAGCTTACGGGGGTTCCTATACAATGAGCAGTTCTTC
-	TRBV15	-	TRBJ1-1	CATSREAGMNTEAFF	TGTGCCACCAGCAGAGAAGCGGGTATGAACACTGAAGCTTTCTTT
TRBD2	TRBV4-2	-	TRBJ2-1	CASSQDLLAGGDNEQFF	TGTGCCAGCAGCCAGGACCTCCTAGCGGGAGGAGACAATGAGCAGTTCTTC
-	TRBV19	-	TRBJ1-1	CASSTPLGANTEAFF	TGTGCCAGTAGTACTCCTTTGGGGGCGAACACTGAAGCTTTCTTT
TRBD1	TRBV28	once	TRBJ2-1	CASSYRDRGTDNEQFF	TGTGCCAGCAGTTACCGGGACAGGGGTACCGACAATGAGCAGTTCTTC
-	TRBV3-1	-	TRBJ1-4	CASSQVSANEKLFF	TGTGCCAGCAGCCAAGTGTCAGCTAATGAAAAACTGTTTTTT
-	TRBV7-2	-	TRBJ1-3	CASSQTGIIGNTIYF	TGTGCCAGCAGCCAAACAGGGATTATTGGAAACACCATATATTTT
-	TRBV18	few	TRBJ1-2	CASSPPYRTDNYGYTF	TGTGCCAGCTCACCACCGTACAGAACGGATAACTATGGCTACACCTTC
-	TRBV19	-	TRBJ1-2	CASLTNYGYTF	TGTGCCAGTTTAACTAACTATGGCTACACCTTC
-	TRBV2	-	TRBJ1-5	CASSVEKANQPQHF	TGTGCCAGCAGTGTGGAAAAGGCCAATCAGCCCCAGCATTTT
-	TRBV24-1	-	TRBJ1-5	CATSEGSQPQHF	TGTGCCACCAGTGAAGGGAGTCAGCCCCAGCATTTT
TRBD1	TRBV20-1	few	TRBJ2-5	CSARLAGGYQETQYF	TGCAGCGCCAGACTGGCAGGGGGTTACCAAGAGACCCAGTACTTC
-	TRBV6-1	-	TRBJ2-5	CASSEGGKETQYF	TGTGCCAGCAGTGAAGGCGGGAAAGAGACCCAGTACTTC
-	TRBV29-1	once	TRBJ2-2	CSVTNTGELFF	TGCAGCGTGACGAACACCGGGGAGCTGTTTTTT
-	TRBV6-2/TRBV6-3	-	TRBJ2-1	CASSYRDGSYNEQFF	TGTGCCAGCAGTTACCGGGACGGGTCCTACAATGAGCAGTTCTTC
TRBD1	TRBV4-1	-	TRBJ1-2	CASSQGPGQGAPDGYTF	TGCGCCAGCAGCCAAGGGCCGGGACAGGGGGCGCCCGATGGCTACACCTTC